Each of the 12 T cell receptor beta chains below was sequenced from the same sample in a study of PD-1 blockade in classical Hodgkin lymphoma. Time point specified: newly diagnosed, previously untreated cHL patient sample. Purification of CD4+ T cells from thawed PBMCs was achieved by magnetic negative selection. Profiling relied on immunoSEQ multiplex PCR, and the TCRdb table lists in-frame clones only, not all of them. The sample has about 30,000 clones, 88% seen once; the top ten hold roughly 1.2%. Input material: CD4+ T cells from blood. All receptors come from a human donor with classical Hodgkin lymphoma.

The gene calls are TRBV6-5 and TRBJ2-3, with D maybe TRBD2 (5 bases). The V gene lost 0 bases and the J gene lost 0 bases, with 7 bases spanning the gap. The germline V gene encodes CDR1 MNHEY and CDR2 SVGAGI. CDR3 length: 15 amino acids. The DNA of the CDR3 is TGTGCCAGCAGTTACTCCGGACTGAGCACAGATACGCAGTATTTT. It translates to CASSYSGLSTDTQYF.

V and J are TRBV28 and TRBJ1-5, with D unresolved. CDR1 MDHEN and CDR2 SYDVKM come from the germline V gene. This CDR3 has 12 amino acids. Trimming removed 1 base from V and 6 bases from J, with 4 bases in between. Here the CDR3 reads CASSLLGQPQHF. DNA of the CDR3: TGTGCCAGCAGTTTATTAGGTCAGCCCCAGCATTTT.

The chain links TRBV30 to TRBJ2-3; 9 bases map to TRBD2. The CDR3 consists of 15 residues. Germline CDR1 and CDR2: GTSNPN and SVGIG (reference sequence). This chain's CDR3 is CALSREGLSTDTQYF. CDR3 nucleotides: TGTGCGCTCTCGCGGGAGGGCCTCAGCACAGATACGCAGTATTTT. The whole variable domain, filled in from reference TRBV30 and TRBJ2-3, reads SQTIHQWPATLVQPVGSPLSLECTVEGTSNPNLYWYRQAAGRGLQLLFYSVGIGQISSEVPQNLSASRPQDRQFILSSKKLLLSDSGFYLCALSREGLSTDTQYFGPGTRLTVL.

The CDR3 DNA is TGTGCCAGCAGCCGCACGTTGGGGCGGTTGGACACTGAAGCTTTCTTT. Its translation is CASSRTLGRLDTEAFF. This chain connects TRBV7-9 to TRBJ1-1; TRBD1 might be the D (5 bases). CDR3 size: 16 residues. Deletions cut 5 bases from V and 3 bases from J, with 19 bases between. Germline V gene lookup returns CDR1 SEHNR and CDR2 FQNEAQ (reference sequence).

The V call is TRBV5-6, the J call TRBJ2-1; 9 nucleotides line up with TRBD2. The CDR3 runs to 15 residues. Germline CDR1 is SGHDT and CDR2 is YYEEEE. Trimming took 2 bases from V and 10 from J; bases not matched to a gene: 10. The CDR3 here is CASSFGLAGAGEQFF. CDR3 nucleotide sequence: TGTGCCAGCAGCTTTGGCTTAGCGGGAGCAGGGGAGCAGTTCTTC.

This rearrangement joins TRBV29-1 to TRBJ2-7; 7 positions match TRBD1. Unmatched junction bases numbered 5, after V lost 7 bases and J lost 2 bases. Per germline, CDR1 SQVTM and CDR2 ANQGSEA. The CDR3 consists of 12 residues. The DNA of the CDR3 is TGCAGCGCCCGGGACAGTACCTACGAGCAGTACTTC. Its protein is CSARDSTYEQYF.

V and J are TRBV5-1 and TRBJ2-1, with 12 nucleotides matching TRBD2. CDR1 is SGHRS and CDR2 is YFSETQ in the germline V gene. The CDR3 sequence is 17 residues long. V shed 0 bases, J shed 6 bases, and the junction held 7 bases outside the gene matches. The CDR3: CASSLGLAGEVGNEQFF. The DNA for the CDR3 is TGCGCCAGCAGCTTGGGACTAGCGGGAGAGGTTGGCAATGAGCAGTTCTTC.

The chain combines TRBV9 with TRBJ2-1, with 10 bases matching TRBD2. V was pared by 0 bases and J by 9 bases, with 9 bases of the junction left unmatched. CDR3 length: 16 amino acids. The germline CDR1 and CDR2 sequences are SGDLS and YYNGEE. CDR3 nucleotides: TGTGCCAGCAGCGTAGAAGGGGTTAGCGGGAGGTCTGAGCAGTTCTTC. Amino acids: CASSVEGVSGRSEQFF. Full variable domain (remainder filled in from reference TRBV9 and TRBJ2-1): DSGVTQTPKHLITATGQRVTLRCSPRSGDLSVYWYQQSLDQGLQFLIQYYNGEERAKGNILERFSAQQFPDLHSELNLSSLELGDSALYFCASSVEGVSGRSEQFFGPGTRLTVL.

V usage is TRBV5-4 and J usage is TRBJ2-3; TRBD2 might be the D (6 bases). The V gene lost 4 bases and the J gene lost 4 bases, with 13 bases spanning the gap. This CDR3 has 14 residues. Germline CDR1 reads SGHNT; CDR2 reads YYREEE (reference sequence). CDR3 residues: CASSLQRAPDTQYF. CDR3 nucleotides: TGTGCCAGCAGCCTACAGCGGGCCCCAGATACGCAGTATTTT.

This clone has just one count. This sequence joins TRBV5-1 and TRBJ2-7; 9 positions match TRBD1. J was trimmed by 7 bases and V by 4 bases; bases with no gene match: 9. CDR1 is SGHRS, CDR2 YFSETQ, per germline. The CDR3 is 14 amino acids. CDR3 in DNA: TGCGCCAGCAGCACCCGACAGGGGGTAAGAGAGCAGTACTTC. It yields the protein CASSTRQGVREQYF.

This rearrangement joins TRBV6-5 to TRBJ1-1; no firm D call. The CDR3 is 14 residues long. V was shortened by 5 bases and J by 1 base, with 11 bases between the two germline ends. Looked up from germline, CDR1 is MNHEY and CDR2 is SVGAGI. This CDR3 reads CASSLRGQNTEAFF. Written as DNA, the CDR3 is TGTGCCAGCAGTCTCCGTGGGCAGAACACTGAAGCTTTCTTT.

The J gene is TRBJ2-2, the V gene TRBV5-1, with 9 bases matching TRBD1. Looked up from germline, CDR1 is SGHRS and CDR2 is YFSETQ. The CDR3 has 14 amino acids. Trimming at V came to 6 bases and at J to 4 bases, leaving 4 bases not matched to a gene. The DNA of the CDR3 is TGCGCCAGCACTCGGACAGGGGCCACCGGGGAGCTGTTTTTT. Protein: CASTRTGATGELFF. The full variable domain, completed using reference TRBV5-1 and TRBJ2-2, is KAGVTQTPRYLIKTRGQQVTLSCSPISGHRSVSWYQQTPGQGLQFLFEYFSETQRNKGNFPGRFSGRQFSNSRSEMNVSTLELGDSALYLCASTRTGATGELFFGEGSRLTVL.